The clone carrying this T cell receptor (beta chain) was found many times. Time point reported: pre-sensitization, week 0. Specified treatment: therapeutic diphenylcyclopropenone sensitization with weekly scalp DPC. The entry originates in a study of human T cells and chemical hapten exposure. V trimming: 4 bases; J trimming: 7 bases; junction bases outside the gene matches: 7. The germline V gene encodes CDR1 KGHDR and CDR2 SFDVKD. The CDR3 is 15 residues long. From the RACE reads, TCRdb called clonotypes with MiXCR, one entry per CDR3 protein. The data hold roughly 260,000 distinct CDR3 sequences, with approximately 8.6% observed a single time.

The chain joins TRBV24-1 to TRBJ2-1; 9 nucleotides match TRBD2. The sample in question was whole blood, obtained in connection with sensitization to the hapten diphenylcyclopropenone (DPC). This clonotype was obtained from a middle-aged woman with alopecia areata. Some clones in this sample may be carry-over from other donors' samples. The CDR3 region has the DNA TGTGCCACCAGTGACCCTCTGCGGGGGGGGAATGAGCAGTTCTTC. Translating gives CATSDPLRGGNEQFF.